A single sample is the source of the 5 T cell receptor beta chains below, sequenced in a study of T cell responses to AZD1222 COVID-19 vaccine. The assay was immunoSEQ multiplex PCR, and TCRdb's table has in-frame clones only and misses some. The sample contains fewer than 120,000 clones, around 92% of which appear only once. Sequenced here: peripheral blood, sampled on day 0 of AZD1222 vaccination. The receptors come from an adult in good health.

This clone has a handful of counts. The CDR3 bases are TGTGCCAGCAGTGAAACTCTGGCCGTCGGTCAGCGAGATCAGCCCCAGCATTTT. It translates to CASSETLAVGQRDQPQHF. V and J are TRBV6-1 and TRBJ1-5; D is unclear. This CDR3 is built from 18 residues. Germline V gene lookup returns CDR1 MNHNS and CDR2 SASEGT. Trimming left V 2 bases short and J 5 bases short, with 22 bases between.

The genes are TRBV7-8 and TRBJ2-2, with unresolved D. CDR3 length: 15 residues. Per the germline V gene, CDR1 is SGHVS and CDR2 is FQNEAQ. The V gene lost 5 bases and the J gene lost 5 bases, with 15 bases spanning the gap. The CDR3 sequence is CASSAWSGGTGELFF. CDR3 coding DNA: TGTGCCAGCAGCGCCTGGTCCGGTGGGACCGGGGAGCTGTTTTTT.

The chain couples TRBV5-6 to TRBJ2-5; no reliable D call. CDR3 length: 15 amino acids. V was cut by 0 bases and J by 2 bases, with 11 bases left in between. Germline values: CDR1 SGHDT, CDR2 YYEEEE. The CDR3 sequence is CASSLDQNIQETQYF. CDR3 coding DNA: TGTGCCAGCAGCTTGGACCAGAACATTCAAGAGACCCAGTACTTC.

V is TRBV7-2 and J is TRBJ1-5; 7 bases agree with TRBD1. With V trimmed by 0 bases and J by 2 bases, 1 base remained unmatched. The CDR3 spans 15 residues. Germline V gene lookup returns CDR1 SGHTA and CDR2 FQGNSA. In DNA, the CDR3 is TGTGCCAGCAGCTTAGCGCAGGGGGGCAATCAGCCCCAGCATTTT. As protein: CASSLAQGGNQPQHF.

The chain employs TRBV13 and TRBJ1-1; TRBD1 might be the D (6 bases). Germline CDR1 and CDR2: PRHDT and FYEKMQ (reference sequence). Between the trimmed V and J ends, which lost 4 bases and 8 bases, there was a span of 8 bases. The CDR3 contains 11 residues. The CDR3 sequence: CASSSGAEAFF. The CDR3 DNA follows: TGTGCCAGCAGCTCAGGGGCCGAAGCTTTCTTT.